A selection of T cell receptor beta chains follows, all from one sample in a study of cytomegalovirus exposure and HLA in healthy donors. Using immunoSEQ multiplex PCR, the repertoire was profiled, and TCRdb retains in-frame clones only, with some absent. The table lists some 200,000 clones, about 81% of them singletons. The sequencing sample was made of PBMCs. These TCRs come from a woman younger than 30 in good health and CMV-seronegative. CDR3s include the opening cysteine and the closing phenylalanine or tryptophan. The D gene is left open where the match is weak. Not every row has a clone size; where given, it reads once, few, many or a size class.

14 | TRBJ2-7 | TRBD1 | TRBV19 | . | CASSAGTGGAFQYF | TGTGCCAGTAGTGCCGGGACAGGGGGCGCATTTCAGTACTTC
16 | TRBJ2-3 | TRBD2 | TRBV6-4 | . | CASSDQPGLAADTQYF | TGTGCCAGCAGTGACCAGCCGGGACTAGCGGCAGATACGCAGTATTTT
14 | TRBJ2-3 | TRBD2 | TRBV7-3 | . | CASAPGGPTDTQYF | TGTGCCAGCGCCCCGGGAGGGCCAACAGATACGCAGTATTTT
14 | TRBJ2-3 | . | TRBV2 | . | CASSPERATDTQYF | TGTGCCAGCAGTCCGGAGAGGGCCACAGATACGCAGTATTTT
14 | TRBJ2-2 | TRBD2 | TRBV6-5 | . | CASVDLAGTGELFF | TGTGCCAGCGTCGACCTAGCGGGGACCGGGGAGCTGTTTTTT
15 | TRBJ2-5 | TRBD1 | TRBV11-3 | once | CASSHRQGVSETQYF | TGTGCCAGCAGCCACCGACAGGGGGTTTCAGAGACCCAGTACTTC
13 | TRBJ1-5 | TRBD1 | TRBV27 | . | CASSPDRDQPQHF | TGTGCCAGCAGCCCAGACAGGGATCAGCCCCAGCATTTT
15 | TRBJ2-7 | TRBD2 | TRBV5-1 | . | CASSFSGGSSYEQYF | TGCGCCAGCAGCTTTAGCGGGGGTAGCTCCTACGAGCAGTACTTC
16 | TRBJ2-1 | TRBD2 | TRBV10-1 | . | CASSESRGLASDEQFF | TGCGCCAGCAGTGAGTCCCGAGGACTAGCGTCGGATGAGCAGTTCTTC
15 | TRBJ1-1 | TRBD1 | TRBV4-1 | once | CASSQDAGQRNEAFF | TGCGCCAGCAGCCAAGATGCGGGACAGCGCAATGAAGCTTTCTTT
13 | TRBJ1-1 | TRBD1 | TRBV6-1 | . | CASKKGQGAEAFF | TGTGCCAGCAAGAAGGGACAGGGGGCTGAAGCTTTCTTT
14 | TRBJ2-1 | TRBD2 | TRBV6-5 | . | CASTLAGGGNEQFF | TGTGCCAGCACACTAGCGGGAGGGGGAAATGAGCAGTTCTTC
14 | TRBJ1-6 | . | TRBV5-4 | . | CASSGDSNNSPLHF | TGTGCCAGCAGCGGTGACAGCAATAATTCACCCCTCCACTTT
14 | TRBJ1-4 | TRBD1 | TRBV10-2 | . | CASSLDRLGEKLFF | TGCGCCAGCAGTCTGGACAGGTTGGGAGAAAAACTGTTTTTT
15 | TRBJ1-6 | . | TRBV27 | once | CASSLSPTANSPLHF | TGTGCCAGCAGTTTATCGCCAACAGCCAATTCACCCCTCCACTTT
15 | TRBJ2-3 | . | TRBV7-9 | . | CASSLMGGFTDTQYF | TGTGCCAGCAGCTTAATGGGGGGATTCACAGATACGCAGTATTTT
15 | TRBJ1-1 | TRBD1 | TRBV29-1 | few | CSVELGGLAGTEAFF | TGCAGCGTTGAATTAGGGGGCTTGGCTGGAACTGAAGCTTTCTTT
15 | TRBJ2-1 | . | TRBV27 | . | CASSLSGSSYNEQFF | TGTGCCAGCAGTTTATCGGGGAGCTCCTACAATGAGCAGTTCTTC
16 | TRBJ2-1 | . | TRBV5-1 | . | CASSLLASSSYNEQFF | TGCGCCAGCAGCTTGTTAGCGTCCTCCTCCTACAATGAGCAGTTCTTC
15 | TRBJ2-2 | TRBD2 | TRBV29-1 | . | CSVEVPGGLTGELFF | TGCAGCGTTGAAGTCCCGGGGGGACTAACCGGGGAGCTGTTTTTT
17 | TRBJ1-5 | TRBD1 | TRBV18 | . | CASSPTAGGSGNQPQHF | TGTGCCAGCTCACCAACGGCAGGGGGGTCCGGCAATCAGCCCCAGCATTTT
12 | TRBJ2-1 | . | TRBV6-6 | few | CASSYLANEQFF | TGTGCCAGCAGTTACTTAGCCAATGAGCAGTTCTTC
15 | TRBJ2-3 | TRBD2 | TRBV5-1 | . | CASSPAGGQTDTQYF | TGCGCCAGCAGCCCAGCGGGGGGGCAAACAGATACGCAGTATTTT
17 | TRBJ2-1 | TRBD2 | TRBV4-2 | . | CASSQEGIAGGHNEQFF | TGTGCCAGCAGCCAAGAAGGGATAGCGGGAGGGCACAATGAGCAGTTCTTC
16 | TRBJ2-1 | TRBD2 | TRBV4-2 | once | CASSRLAGGSYNEQFF | TGTGCCAGCAGCCGCTTAGCGGGGGGGTCCTACAATGAGCAGTTCTTC
15 | TRBJ1-5 | TRBD1 | TRBV6-1 | . | CASSARQGNNQPQHF | TGTGCCAGCAGTGCACGACAGGGGAACAATCAGCCCCAGCATTTT
17 | TRBJ2-5 | TRBD1 | TRBV4-1 | . | CASSQDPRDRVPETQYF | TGCGCCAGCAGCCAAGATCCCCGGGACAGGGTCCCAGAGACCCAGTACTTC
14 | TRBJ2-5 | TRBD2 | TRBV19 | . | CASSIIAGEETQYF | TGTGCCAGTAGTATAATAGCGGGAGAAGAGACCCAGTACTTC
18 | TRBJ2-7 | . | TRBV4-2 | few | CASSRVTGPSGGSYEQYF | TGTGCCAGCAGCCGAGTAACCGGGCCCAGCGGAGGCTCCTACGAGCAGTACTTC
14 | TRBJ2-2 | . | TRBV19 | . | CASSPSLNTGELFF | TGTGCCAGTAGTCCGAGCTTGAACACCGGGGAGCTGTTTTTT
13 | TRBJ1-2 | . | TRBV28 | . | CASSAPDSAFYTF | TGTGCCAGCAGTGCCCCCGACAGCGCGTTCTACACCTTC
14 | TRBJ2-2 | . | TRBV4-2 | . | CATLTGEDTGELFF | TGTGCCACTTTAACCGGGGAGGACACCGGGGAGCTGTTTTTT
13 | TRBJ1-5 | . | TRBV29-1 | once | CSVGTNDNQPQHF | TGCAGCGTCGGGACAAACGACAATCAGCCCCAGCATTTT
14 | TRBJ2-7 | TRBD1 | TRBV18 | . | CASSPPGQGDEQYF | TGTGCCAGCTCACCACCGGGACAGGGTGACGAGCAGTACTTC
15 | TRBJ1-2 | TRBD1 | TRBV7-3 | few | CASSLTGGQGYGYTF | TGTGCCAGCAGCTTAACTGGGGGACAGGGCTATGGCTACACCTTC
13 | TRBJ2-4 | . | TRBV9 | few | CASSVVSAGPQYF | TGTGCCAGCAGCGTAGTGTCGGCGGGACCCCAGTACTTC
13 | TRBJ1-1 | . | TRBV7-2 | . | CASSLWRGTEAFF | TGTGCCAGCAGCTTATGGAGGGGCACTGAAGCTTTCTTT
14 | TRBJ1-1 | TRBD1 | TRBV19 | . | CASSPGQGVTEAFF | TGTGCCAGTAGTCCGGGACAGGGGGTAACTGAAGCTTTCTTT
17 | TRBJ2-5 | TRBD2 | TRBV14 | . | CASSPGLAGGGQETQYF | TGTGCCAGCAGTCCGGGACTAGCGGGAGGAGGACAGGAGACCCAGTACTTC
11 | TRBJ2-7 | . | TRBV20-1 | . | CSAKEGYEQYF | TGCAGTGCTAAGGAGGGATACGAGCAGTACTTC
14 | TRBJ2-7 | . | TRBV7-2 | . | CASSLLGSAYEQYF | TGTGCCAGCAGCTTATTGGGTAGCGCCTACGAGCAGTACTTC
14 | TRBJ2-7 | . | TRBV27 | . | CASSWTWSSYEQYF | TGTGCCAGCAGTTGGACTTGGTCCTCCTACGAGCAGTACTTC
16 | TRBJ1-4 | TRBD1 | TRBV2 | once | CASSKRATGEDEKLFF | TGTGCCAGCAGTAAACGGGCGACAGGGGAGGATGAAAAACTGTTTTTT
16 | TRBJ2-7 | TRBD1 | TRBV18 | . | CASSPPDRVIPYEQYF | TGTGCCAGCTCACCACCAGACAGGGTTATCCCCTACGAGCAGTACTTC
13 | TRBJ2-1 | . | TRBV15 | . | CATSRPLGHEQFF | TGTGCCACCAGCAGACCCCTGGGGCATGAGCAGTTCTTC
13 | TRBJ2-1 | TRBD1 | TRBV28 | . | CASGTVSYNEQFF | TGTGCCAGCGGGACAGTCTCCTACAATGAGCAGTTCTTC
17 | TRBJ2-3 | . | TRBV9 | . | CASSVGFRSLSTDTQYF | TGTGCCAGCAGCGTAGGATTTCGTAGTTTGAGCACAGATACGCAGTATTTT
15 | TRBJ2-7 | TRBD1 | TRBV27 | . | CASSLGTESSYEQYF | TGTGCCAGCAGTTTAGGGACAGAGAGCTCCTACGAGCAGTACTTC
14 | TRBJ2-2 | TRBD1 | TRBV30 | few | CAGRDRANTGELFF | TGTGCCGGAAGGGACAGGGCGAACACCGGGGAGCTGTTTTTT
16 | TRBJ2-5 | . | TRBV28 | once | CASAGQISLYQETQYF | TGTGCCAGCGCTGGACAGATCAGTTTGTACCAAGAGACCCAGTACTTC
16 | TRBJ1-5 | . | TRBV27 | few | CASSLGQGGRNQPQHF | TGTGCCAGCAGTTTGGGGCAGGGTGGGCGCAATCAGCCCCAGCATTTT
15 | TRBJ2-1 | TRBD2 | TRBV6-1 | . | CASSRLAGGDNEQFF | TGTGCCAGCTCAAGACTAGCGGGGGGGGACAATGAGCAGTTCTTC
14 | TRBJ2-3 | . | TRBV27 | . | CASSVGVGGGTQYF | TGTGCCAGTTCCGTCGGGGTTGGGGGCGGTACGCAGTATTTT
15 | TRBJ1-3 | . | TRBV6-5 | few | CASRPNRISGNTIYF | TGTGCCAGCAGACCAAACAGAATCTCTGGAAACACCATATATTTT
12 | TRBJ2-1 | . | TRBV30 | few | CAWGLPLGGQFF | TGTGCCTGGGGTCTCCCACTAGGTGGGCAGTTCTTC